This T cell receptor beta chain came from a study of blood T cell repertoires in COVID-19. Study in general: The samples span acute and convalescent COVID-19 from the United States, Italy and Spain. Nucleic acid was either cDNA or gDNA, and it came from T cells, B-cell-depleted T cells, or PBMCs.

Authors' analysis steps: Amplification of reference gene primers provided the estimated nucleated cell counts. Profiling relied on immunoSEQ multiplex PCR, and the TCRdb table lists in-frame clones only, not all of them. That table is the source of V, J and clone size, and D and trimming were worked out from the DNA. The sample yields approximately 90,000 clones, about 85% seen once. The sequenced material came from peripheral blood. The TCR was taken from a human donor in a cohort sampled during active COVID-19.

This CDR3 reads CASSRGGRGHQETQYF. The DNA of the CDR3 is TGTGCCAGCAGCAGAGGGGGGAGGGGACATCAAGAGACCCAGTACTTC. The J gene is TRBJ2-5, the V gene TRBV21-1; TRBD2 reflects the table's D call only, with no check against the DNA. TRBV21-1 is classified as a pseudogene. The CDR3 is 16 amino acids.